Following are 31 T cell receptor beta chains from one sample sequenced in a study of spatial heterogeneity in lung cancer. One entry per CDR3 protein, called by TCRdb with MiXCR from the 5' RACE reads. Of about 7,000 distinct CDR3 sequences listed, over 7.5% are singletons. Described time point: sample taken at primary tumor resection. Sample: PBMCs, taken at surgery. The receptors here all came from a male donor with early-stage non-small cell lung cancer.

This clonotype was found many times. The genes are TRBV11-2 and TRBJ2-7; 12 nucleotides line up with TRBD2. The ends lost 1 base at V and 3 bases at J; junction bases unmatched: 7. CDR3 length: 17 amino acids. Germline V CDR1 and CDR2: SGHAT, FQNNGV. Here the CDR3 reads CASSLGLAGELGYEQYF. The CDR3 nucleotides are TGTGCCAGCAGCTTAGGACTAGCGGGGGAATTAGGCTACGAGCAGTACTTC.

As to this clonotype: A much larger clonotype is one base distant, so this may be a read error. This chain uses TRBV12-3 or TRBV12-4 with TRBJ1-5; 7 nucleotides match TRBD1. The CDR3 is made up of 14 amino acids. Here the CDR3 reads CASSLQGSNRPQHF. The CDR3 nucleotides are TGTGCCAGCAGTCTACAGGGGAGCAATCGGCCCCAGCATTTT.

There are many counts of this clonotype. This chain links TRBV15 with TRBJ2-2; D gene ambiguous. Trimming stripped 0 bases from V and 1 base from J, with 6 bases between. CDR1 and CDR2 (germline): LNHNV, YYDKDF (reference sequence). The CDR3 has 15 residues. The chain's CDR3 is CATSREQLNTGELFF. The DNA of the CDR3 is TGTGCCACCAGCAGAGAACAATTGAACACCGGGGAGCTGTTTTTT.

This clonotype was detected many times. V usage is TRBV24-1 and J usage is TRBJ2-1; D might be TRBD2 (6 bases). Per the germline V gene, CDR1 is KGHDR and CDR2 is SFDVKD. Trimming removed 4 bases from V and 8 bases from J, with 14 bases in between. The CDR3 spans 14 residues. In nucleotides, the CDR3 is TGTGCCACCAGTGAGCGTCGGAGGGGCGATGAGCAGTTCTTC. Protein product: CATSERRRGDEQFF.

This clonotype was detected ten times or more. The chain employs TRBV6-1 and TRBJ2-3, with TRBD2 identical over 7 bases. CDR3 length equals 15 residues. With 1 base clipped from V and 4 bases from J, the junction kept 5 bases outside the gene matches. Germline V lookup: CDR1 MNHNS, CDR2 SASEGT. CDR3 nucleotide sequence: TGTGCCAGCAGTGAAGAGGGCGGGAGCGCAGATACGCAGTATTTT. Translating it yields CASSEEGGSADTQYF.

In this sample, this clonotype turned up many times. V usage is TRBV27 and J usage is TRBJ2-7, with 12 positions matching TRBD2. In germline, CDR1 is MNHEY, CDR2 SMNVEV (reference sequence). V lost 1 base, J lost 5 bases, and 21 bases stayed unmatched. This CDR3 contains 21 residues. This CDR3 reads CASSLFGDFGTSGFVGNEQYF. In nucleotides, the CDR3 is TGTGCCAGCAGTTTATTCGGAGATTTCGGGACTAGCGGGTTTGTAGGAAACGAGCAGTACTTC.

Many counts were recorded for this clonotype. The J gene is TRBJ2-7, the V gene TRBV12-3 or TRBV12-4, with TRBD2 matching 11 bases. Losses at the gene ends were 8 bases for V and 2 bases for J; bases not matched to a gene: 5. This CDR3 is 14 amino acids long. The CDR3 here is CASLGTSGTYEQYF. The CDR3 DNA is TGTGCCAGCCTCGGGACTAGCGGTACCTACGAGCAGTACTTC.

This clonotype was counted at least ten times. This chain joins TRBV7-8 and TRBJ1-2; D not resolved. Germline V gene sequence: CDR1 SGHVS, CDR2 FQNEAQ. V lost 1 base, J lost 8 bases, and 11 bases lay in between. The CDR3 extends over 13 amino acids. CDR3 nucleotides: TGTGCCAGCAGCTTAGGGAAGGAGAGCGGCTACACCTTC. Protein sequence: CASSLGKESGYTF. Full variable domain (missing parts from reference TRBV7-8 and TRBJ1-2): GAGVSQSPRYKVAKRGQDVALRCDPISGHVSLFWYQQALGQGPEFLTYFQNEAQLDKSGLPSDRFFAERPEGSVSTLKIQRTQQEDSAVYLCASSLGKESGYTFGSGTRLTVV.

In its sample, this clonotype was seen many times. The chain has TRBV20-1 and TRBJ2-3, with 11 bases aligning to TRBD2. The CDR3 has 16 amino acids. Germline CDR1 reads DFQATT; CDR2 reads SNEGSKA (reference sequence). The junction had 6 bases not matched to a gene; V was cut back by 2 bases and J by 2 bases. In DNA, the CDR3 is TGCAGTGCTAGAACTAGCGGGAGATCTTACACAGATACGCAGTATTTT. It encodes CSARTSGRSYTDTQYF.

This clonotype was recorded many times. The J gene is TRBJ1-2, the V gene TRBV19; D unclear. The CDR3 loop spans 14 amino acids. The V gene lost 1 base and the J gene lost 4 bases, with 10 bases spanning the gap. CDR1 and CDR2 from the germline V gene are LNHDA and SQIVND (reference sequence). Here the CDR3 reads CASSIALGSYGYTF. The CDR3 bases are TGTGCCAGTAGTATAGCCCTGGGTAGCTATGGCTACACCTTC.

In its sample, this clonotype was seen many times. The chain couples TRBV2 to TRBJ2-1; unclear D gene. Trimming cost V 8 bases and J 8 bases, with 10 bases left between them. From germline, CDR1 is SNHLY and CDR2 FYNNEI. This CDR3 has 11 residues. The CDR3 protein is CASQEVDEQFF. In DNA, the CDR3 is TGTGCCAGCCAAGAGGTAGATGAGCAGTTCTTC.

There are many counts of this clonotype. V and J are TRBV6-1 and TRBJ2-5; TRBD1 matches 7 bases. V shed 7 bases and J 4 bases; nucleotides not matched to a gene: 18. Looked up from germline, CDR1 is MNHNS and CDR2 is SASEGT. This CDR3 has 17 amino acids. The CDR3 sequence is CASTPRPGTVERETQYF. The CDR3 bases are TGTGCCAGCACCCCTCGCCCCGGGACAGTGGAGCGAGAGACCCAGTACTTC.

This clonotype has only a few counts. The V gene is TRBV15, the J gene TRBJ1-1; D is undetermined. V lost 3 bases and J lost 4, with 12 bases in between. This CDR3 comprises 14 residues. Germline V CDR1 and CDR2: LNHNV, YYDKDF (reference sequence). In DNA form, the CDR3 reads TGTGCCACCAGCAGGTTTGGGTTGGGCACTGAAGCTTTCTTT. Its translation: CATSRFGLGTEAFF.

This chain uses TRBV20-1 with TRBJ2-3; D remains unclear. Per germline, CDR1 DFQATT and CDR2 SNEGSKA (reference sequence). With 2 bases removed from V and 6 bases from J, the gap between germline ends came to 6 bases. The CDR3 is 11 amino acids. DNA for the CDR3: TGCAGTGCTAGATTTCCCGATACGCAGTATTTT. It yields the protein CSARFPDTQYF.

The rearrangement links TRBV2 to TRBJ1-3; weak D call: TRBD1 (5 bases). Trimming removed 7 bases from V and 2 bases from J, with 12 bases in between. Germline CDR1 and CDR2: SNHLY and FYNNEI. This CDR3 has 14 amino acids. The CDR3 reads CASKTGGAGNTIYF. The CDR3 DNA reads as TGTGCCAGCAAAACAGGAGGGGCTGGAAACACCATATATTTT. The full variable domain, rest sourced from reference TRBV2 and TRBJ1-3, is EPEVTQTPSHQVTQMGQEVILRCVPISNHLYFYWYRQILGQKVEFLVSFYNNEISEKSEIFDDQFSVERPDGSNFTLKIRSTKLEDSAMYFCASKTGGAGNTIYFGEGSWLTVV.

This clonotype has ten or more counts. The chain carries TRBV30 and TRBJ2-1; weak D call: TRBD1 (7 bases). From germline, CDR1 is GTSNPN and CDR2 SVGIG (reference sequence). V lost 4 bases, J lost 7 bases, and 11 bases lay in between. The CDR3 length is 12 residues. This CDR3 reads CAWTQGGNEQFF. CDR3 nucleotide sequence: TGTGCCTGGACCCAGGGGGGAAATGAGCAGTTCTTC.

Relative to its sample, this clonotype is medium-sized. The gene calls are TRBV4-1 and TRBJ2-1, with D perhaps matching TRBD1 (5 bases). The CDR3 runs 18 residues. Trimming pared 3 bases from V and 0 bases from J, leaving 18 bases between. The V gene's germline CDR1 is MGHRA and CDR2 YSYEKL. This chain's CDR3 is CASSHYMTARSSYNEQFF. Here the CDR3 DNA reads TGCGCCAGCAGCCACTATATGACAGCCCGGAGCTCCTACAATGAGCAGTTCTTC.

The J gene is TRBJ1-5, the V gene TRBV24-1, with D unresolved. There are 14 residues in the CDR3. Trimming stripped 4 bases from V and 0 bases from J, with 6 bases between. CDR1 is KGHDR and CDR2 is SFDVKD in the germline V gene. In nucleotides, the CDR3 is TGTGCCACCAGTGAGTCCGATAGCAATCAGCCCCAGCATTTT. This codes for CATSESDSNQPQHF.

The chain has TRBV13 and TRBJ2-1; TRBD2 agrees at 9 bases. V was clipped by 1 base and J by 6 bases; unmatched bases: 4. The CDR3 is 15 residues long. Germline CDR1 reads PRHDT; CDR2 reads FYEKMQ (reference sequence). The CDR3 loop reads CASSLVAGGGNEQFF. The DNA of the CDR3 is TGTGCCAGCAGCTTAGTCGCGGGAGGGGGCAATGAGCAGTTCTTC.

The table lists this clonotype with a few counts. The genes are TRBV10-1 and TRBJ2-7; maybe TRBD2 (7 bases). V was shortened by 4 bases and J by 7 bases, with 20 bases between the two germline ends. Germline V CDR1 and CDR2: WNHNN, SYGVQD (reference sequence). This CDR3 comprises 15 residues. The CDR3 DNA sequence: TGCGCCAGCAGTGCCCAAGCGGGGACAAGGGAGGAGCAGTACTTC. Residues: CASSAQAGTREEQYF.

This clonotype was detected many times. The chain recombines TRBV28 with TRBJ1-1; no clear D gene. The V gene's germline CDR1 is MDHEN and CDR2 SYDVKM. Trimming took off 0 bases at V and 5 bases at J, with 25 bases between the two ends. The CDR3 length is 19 residues. This CDR3 is CASSLCTARNFPLCTEAFF. CDR3 in DNA: TGTGCCAGCAGTTTATGCACAGCGCGTAATTTCCCTCTGTGTACTGAAGCTTTCTTT.

In its sample, this clonotype was seen many times. The gene calls are TRBV25-1 and TRBJ2-7; D remains unclear. The germline V gene has CDR1 MGHDK and CDR2 SYGVNS. V was shortened by 4 bases and J by 0 bases, with 7 bases between the two germline ends. CDR3 size: 13 residues. The CDR3 bases are TGTGCCAGCAGTGGACCGAGCTCCTACGAGCAGTACTTC. Its protein is CASSGPSSYEQYF.

This clonotype was observed many times. The CDR3 loop is CASSSGTGLRGYTF. As DNA, the CDR3 is TGTGCCAGCAGTTCAGGGACAGGACTTAGAGGCTACACCTTC. The rearrangement uses TRBV6-2 or TRBV6-3 and TRBJ1-2, with 8 nucleotides matching TRBD1. There are 14 residues in the CDR3. V dropped 4 bases and J dropped 8; count of bases not matched to a gene: 9. CDR1 MNHEY and CDR2 SVGEGT come from the germline V gene.

This clonotype was recorded at least ten times. The CDR3 nucleotides read TGTGCCAGCAGCCAAGGGGTAACTGAAGCTTTCTTT. Translating it yields CASSQGVTEAFF. The chain recombines TRBV11-2 with TRBJ1-1; the D gene is possibly TRBD1 (5 bases). The CDR3 contains 12 residues. Looked up from germline, CDR1 is SGHAT and CDR2 is FQNNGV. V lost 5 bases to trimming and J lost 5 bases, with 9 bases between them. The variable domain in full, completed from reference TRBV11-2 and TRBJ1-1, reads EAGVAQSPRYKIIEKRQSVAFWCNPISGHATLYWYQQILGQGPKLLIQFQNNGVVDDSQLPKDRFSAERLKGVDSTLKIQPAKLEDSAVYLCASSQGVTEAFFGQGTRLTVV.

This chain joins TRBV20-1 and TRBJ2-2, with 13 bases fitting TRBD2. The V and J ends lost 1 base and 4 bases, in that order; junction bases with no gene match: 3. Germline V gene lookup returns CDR1 DFQATT and CDR2 SNEGSKA (reference sequence). The CDR3 has 16 residues. The DNA of the CDR3 is TGCAGTGCTAGAGGGACTAGCGGGAGTAGCACCGGGGAGCTGTTTTTT. Amino acid sequence: CSARGTSGSSTGELFF.

This clonotype was recorded at least ten times. This sequence joins TRBV15 and TRBJ2-1, with 7 bases lining up with TRBD1. Trimming at V came to 4 bases and at J to 1 base, leaving 7 bases not matched to a gene. CDR1 is LNHNV and CDR2 is YYDKDF in the germline V gene (reference sequence). This CDR3 spans 16 amino acids. CDR3 sequence reads: CATSIDRDSSYNEQFF. DNA for the CDR3: TGTGCCACCAGCATCGATCGGGACAGTTCCTACAATGAGCAGTTCTTC.

This clonotype was counted ten times or more. The rearrangement uses TRBV27 and TRBJ2-7; D is uncertain. CDR1 MNHEY and CDR2 SMNVEV come from the germline V gene (reference sequence). There are 16 residues in the CDR3. The V end lost 2 bases, the J end lost 6 bases, and 20 bases lay between the germline ends. The CDR3 region is CASSLVFSSGPGEQYF. The CDR3 bases are TGTGCCAGCAGTTTAGTTTTTTCGTCCGGACCCGGCGAGCAGTACTTC.

The chain couples TRBV6-1 to TRBJ1-6; 9 positions match TRBD1. With V trimmed by 0 bases and J by 9 bases, 6 bases remained unmatched. This CDR3 is 16 amino acids long. Germline V gene lookup returns CDR1 MNHNS and CDR2 SASEGT. The CDR3 here is CASSEARDRVLSPLHF. The CDR3 nucleotides are TGTGCCAGCAGTGAAGCACGGGACAGGGTACTTTCACCCCTCCACTTT.

This clonotype has at least ten counts. J is TRBJ2-7 and V is TRBV7-9; 8 positions match TRBD2. There are 16 residues in the CDR3. CDR1 and CDR2 from the germline V gene are SEHNR and FQNEAQ (reference sequence). The trim removed 5 bases at V and 4 bases at J, leaving 13 bases unmatched. The CDR3 DNA reads as TGTGCCAGCAGCCCTTCACTAGCGGTGGGATTGTACGAGCAGTACTTC. Translating it yields CASSPSLAVGLYEQYF.

Here the CDR3 reads CSVVTGTGAYEQYF. CDR3 sequence (DNA): TGCAGCGTTGTAACCGGGACAGGGGCCTACGAGCAGTACTTC. V usage is TRBV29-1 and J usage is TRBJ2-7; 10 nucleotides match TRBD1. The CDR3 extends over 14 amino acids. Germline trimming cut 4 bases from V and 2 bases from J; bases unmatched to any gene: 5. Per germline, CDR1 SQVTM and CDR2 ANQGSEA.

This clonotype was detected ten times or more. The chain links TRBV7-2 to TRBJ2-2; weak D call: TRBD2 (6 bases). Trimming left V 3 bases short and J 6 bases short, with 14 bases between. Per the germline V gene, CDR1 is SGHTA and CDR2 is FQGNSA. The CDR3 spans 15 residues. The CDR3 sequence: CASSFRWEAPGELFF. CDR3 bases: TGTGCCAGCAGCTTCCGTTGGGAGGCCCCCGGGGAGCTGTTTTTT.